This T cell receptor (beta chain) derives from a study of cytomegalovirus exposure and HLA in healthy donors (dated by TCRdb to the late 2010s). About the investigation overall: An earlier analysis of roughly 570 of the donors reported 276 Gb of sequence data and 95 million to 130 million unique TCR beta sequences obtained from 150 million to 200 million T cells. Both class I and class II loci were covered by HLA typing, at four-digit resolution. Among about 360 genotyped donors of the cohort, an average of about 240,000 unique TCR beta nucleotide sequences were sequenced per donor, roughly 18% of them non-productive. Because of strong linkage in the cohort, roughly five DR-DQ haplotypes were treated as single units for association and clustering. Roughly 300 gigabases of sequencing data and 70 million to 100 million unique TCR sequences made up an early release that covered some 640 HLA-typed donors. In a later analysis, previously published TCR beta repertoires from fewer than 750 donors were re-analyzed and high-resolution HLA genotyping was added so that TCR occurrence patterns could be studied. To decide whether each TCR beta V gene segment behaved as functional or pseudogenic, an earlier analysis of approximately 620 of the donors relied on high-throughput TCR beta sequencing. Along with the approximately 700-subject first cohort, a separate validation cohort of 120 different subjects was used. The number of typed donors differed by locus: roughly 629-640 for A, B, C, DRB1 and DQB1; 522 for DQA1; around 580 for DPA1; and 400 to 480 for DPB1. The T cell repertoires of some 670 subjects were profiled by immunosequencing and related to cytomegalovirus serostatus. Genome-wide SNP genotypes for about 65% of the roughly 670 donors were used in a later genetic analysis, which treated that subset as a discovery cohort. High-throughput TCR immunosequencing, statistical association of individual TCRs with disease status, and machine learning were combined to predict cytomegalovirus infection status. Donor age, sex, ethnicity and CMV serostatus were collected together with the repertoire data. Of the 398 genotyped donors, roughly 80% fell in the genetic ancestry cluster associated with self-reported Caucasian donors. All discovery cohort repertoires had been generated using a single sequencing platform. The later analysis used no new phenotypic data to find candidate immune exposures, relying instead on TCR beta sequences and their occurrence across donors. The study aimed to test whether signatures of past pathogen exposure could be identified by cataloging public T cell receptors. Study-wide conclusions, independent of this receptor: In this cohort, only TCR beta chains were sequenced, and detectable features were limited by the absence of alpha or paired-chain data. Immune exposure information for the cohort was limited to CMV serostatus. A cluster of highly shared sequence variants was judged likely to be a technical artifact of the sequencing pipeline. In a later analysis, some 18,000 TCR beta sequences were associated with specific HLA alleles at a false discovery rate of 0.05. Some IMGT-functional V segments, including TRBV6-2 and TRBV6-3, could not be told apart with the 87-base-pair reads, so those segments were excluded. It was suggested by the authors that the approach could potentially be generalized to other disease states and immunological phenotypes. Most CMV-associated TCR beta chains appeared to be HLA-restricted in a later analysis, and the HLA associations seemed to be driven largely by CMV exposure. Because HLA typing was missing for some donors at each locus, association tests included only the typed subset. Presence/absence analyses assumed roughly uniform sequencing depth across donors, an assumption that may not hold. Compared with equally common non-associated chains, HLA-associated TCR beta chains in a later analysis were more clonally expanded and had lower generation probabilities. In an earlier analysis of several hundred of the donors, most TCR beta V segments were observed in productive rearrangements about 87% or about 30% of the time, broadly matching IMGT annotations. In both the original and validation cohorts, the classifier was reported to diagnose cytomegalovirus status with high specificity and sensitivity. In a later analysis, the rate of TCR association differed among HLA loci, with DRB1 alleles having the most associated TCRs and HLA-C alleles having the fewest. A later genetic analysis reported fewer N-insertions in productive TCRs among donors in an Asian-associated ancestry cluster than the roughly 650-donor mean. When HLA alleles, especially DR and DQ, strongly co-occurred, TCR associations were difficult to assign to individual alleles. A further reported finding was that TCR beta sequences accurately predicted the HLA-A and HLA-B alleles for most subjects in the first cohort. In a later analysis, several top co-occurrence clusters were reported to appear linked to parvovirus B19, influenza, CMV and Epstein-Barr virus. Most TCR sequences were seen in very few donors, while some public TCRs were found in many individuals. Because counts were too low, roughly 17 rarely observed V segments, including chromosome 9 orphons, were left out of the earlier analysis of 587 of the donors. V-gene and J-gene trimming of TCR beta chains was associated with a missense DCLRE1C variant in a later genetic analysis, and the association was replicated in an independent cohort. Correlated functional status among segregating V segments might be attributable to linkage disequilibrium, but an unknown experimental factor could not be ruled out. A total of 164 TCR beta chains were listed by the study as associated with cytomegalovirus. A few of the identified cytomegalovirus-associated TCR beta chains were confirmed in vitro to be specific for cytomegalovirus antigens.

As to this clone: This clone's antigen is unknown. No per-base quality is available; no much larger clone lies one base away.

In total, fewer than 750 healthy bone marrow donors made up the cohort. All cohort members were sampled while nominally healthy, although unrecorded immune exposures were likely present. The donor was CMV seronegative and belonged to the group of more than 300 seronegative cohort members. Every donor gave a peripheral blood sample, and the peripheral blood mononuclear cells from that sample were used for TCR beta sequencing. The Qiagen DNeasy Blood Extraction Kit was used to extract genomic DNA from the blood cell samples. Library preparation used the immunoSEQ multiplex PCR assay. For the multiplex PCR, a mixture combining 60 forward primers for TCR Vbeta segments and 13 reverse primers for TCR Jbeta segments was used. The CDR3 region of rearranged TCR beta genes was amplified from genomic DNA by a multiplex PCR assay. The amplified TCR beta libraries were sequenced on the Illumina HiSeq System as 87-base-pair reads. The authors' analysis ran thus. In a later analysis, 77 million or so unique TCR beta chains were counted across the approximately 620 repertoires, and around 10 million of these chains were shared by at least two donors. Raw reads were error-corrected and collapsed into unique sequences with a nearest-neighbor algorithm that merged closely related sequences to remove PCR and sequencing errors. To assign V, D and J gene segments, CDR3 sequences were aligned to IMGT reference sequences. For a sequence to be retained, at least a six-nucleotide match to both a V gene segment and a J gene segment was required. A rearrangement was called productive if the CDR3 had no stop codons and remained in frame with V and J, and every other rearrangement was called non-productive. CDR3 was defined according to IMGT convention as the region running from the second conserved V-encoded cysteine to the conserved J-encoded phenylalanine. The earlier analysis of 500 to 600 of the donors excluded sequences that lacked an unambiguous match to a single V gene segment. An earlier analysis of 550 to 650 of the donors classified V segments as functional when productive rearrangements were above 56.7% and as segregating when the standard deviation between donors was above 5%. To diagnose cytomegalovirus status from the catalog of TCR beta chain sequences, a statistical classification framework was built. In a later analysis, V and J genes were assigned by comparing TCR nucleotide sequences against IMGT/GENE-DB human TR gene sequences. The TCRdist pipeline was used in a later analysis to assign CDR3 sequences and most-parsimonious VDJ recombination scenarios. In a later analysis, each TCR beta chain was defined by its CDR3 amino acid sequence together with its V-gene family, and reads without a unique V-gene family were excluded. In a later analysis, fewer than 600 highly shared, low-generation-probability nucleotide sequences were removed to address suspected cross-contamination and a sequencing artifact. In a later analysis, a clonal expansion index was calculated for each public chain from normalized within-repertoire ranks of inferred template counts. A later analysis computed generation probabilities with a VDJ recombination model fitted to out-of-frame rearrangements, and checked the results against IGoR. In a later analysis, hypergeometric tests were used to score TCR-TCR, TCR-HLA and TCR-CMV co-occurrence, with a repertoire-size bias correction applied to TCR pairs. False discovery rates were estimated in a later analysis by permuting HLA or CMV assignments 20 times. A later analysis grouped co-occurring TCRs with DBSCAN, adding TCRdist sequence similarity when clustering within HLA-allele-positive subsets. For co-occurrence clustering, repertoires with fewer than 30,000 or more than 120,000 public chains were excluded, along with four to six repertoires with anomalous nucleotide sharing. TCRdb retrieved this table from immuneACCESS and kept in-frame rearrangements only. Not all clones are present; in checked studies, unresolved V genes account for under half, and no reason is known for the remainder. V and J calls and clone size are given by that table; D and trimming were obtained from the DNA. The sample table lists 150,000 to 200,000 clones, around 86% of them with a count of one. The biggest ten clones account for about 0.8% of the sample.

CDR1 and CDR2, looked up from the germline V gene, are SQVTM and ANQGSEA. Spanning cysteine to phenylalanine, the CDR3 consists of 14 amino acids. Just the 42-base CDR3 DNA is kept, in frame starting at base 1. In this chain, TRBV29-1 is recombined with TRBJ2-5, with 7 bases in between that match TRBD1. The DNA end favors TRBJ2-7, so the J call may be wrong. Input material: PBMCs. This TCR came from a young woman in good health and CMV-seronegative. The nucleotides read TGCAGCGTTGAAGGGACAGGTGCCCTCTACGAGCAGTACTTC. Translation gives CSVEGTGALYEQYF.